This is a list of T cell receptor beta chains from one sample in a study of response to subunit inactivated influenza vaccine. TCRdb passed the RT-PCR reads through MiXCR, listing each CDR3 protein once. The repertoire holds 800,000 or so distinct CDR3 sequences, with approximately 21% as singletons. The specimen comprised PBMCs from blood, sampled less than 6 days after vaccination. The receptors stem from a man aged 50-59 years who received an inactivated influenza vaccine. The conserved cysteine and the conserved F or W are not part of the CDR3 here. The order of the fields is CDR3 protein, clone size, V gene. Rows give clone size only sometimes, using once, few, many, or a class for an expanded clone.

ASSLGPGGNTEAF	few	TRBV5-1
SADRTGNYGYT	few	TRBV29-1
ASSPRSSANYGYT	.	TRBV7-2
ASNTGGRYEQY	few	TRBV6-2/TRBV6-3
ASSQTVYGQGAETQY	few	TRBV4-3
ASSLGPGSVEQY	.	TRBV4-3
AKVPRAWWYEQY	.	TRBV3-1
ASSLSAGGYNEQF	.	TRBV7-8
SAREPGKRETQY	few	TRBV20-1
ASSLRKGLVRYEQY	many	TRBV4-3
ATSGNRGETQY	.	TRBV15
ASSVWDQETQY	few	TRBV2
AISPNGAGETQY	.	TRBV10-3
ATGNQPQH	.	TRBV5-8
AIRLAGPQDEQF	few	TRBV10-3
AWSPTGGYGHEQY	.	TRBV30
ASSFGGSNYGYT	few	TRBV5-1
ASKTSGSYNEQF	many	TRBV6-1
SVSGATLETQY	few	TRBV29-1
ASSYTGTGNQPQH	few	TRBV6-2/TRBV6-3
SVSQGPPGEQF	few	TRBV29-1
ATHTSGVETGELF	.	TRBV12-3/TRBV12-4
ASRLRDRGMNTEAF	once	TRBV12-2
ASSLIRTSGGSSYNEQF	.	TRBV7-6
ASSLDRGDTEAF	many	TRBV7-6
ASSLTSQLAYEQY	.	TRBV5-5
SAPGQNSSPLH	.	TRBV20-1
ASSTTLQGALETQY	.	TRBV5-1
SPNRGRSPGYT	few	TRBV20-1
ASSLQTWMNTEAF	.	TRBV14
ASSQGWALH	.	TRBV14
SASAGTGGSPLH	few	TRBV20-1
ASSFNAGTQY	few	TRBV7-2
ASSFLTGDEQF	.	TRBV28
SAREWFDEQF	.	TRBV20-1
ASSYGTGGGGELF	.	TRBV5-1
ASRYARTGQAMNTEAF	few	TRBV11-1
RVDPTSGAGELF	many	TRBV29-1
AISTGSGANVLT	few	TRBV10-3
ASRGRATTYEQY	.	TRBV28
AWSLVGNTIY	.	TRBV30
ASSLGGRLEAF	.	TRBV7-2
ASSLIFPYNEQF	.	TRBV7-2
SAHPGGGRGIANYGYT	.	TRBV20-1
SVAGDSNEQF	.	TRBV20-1
ASSLKLAGYNEQF	.	TRBV12-3/TRBV12-4
ASSQDSRRTSGSPDTQY	.	TRBV3-1
SAGPSDLTGEKLF	few	TRBV20-1
ASSARTGYEQY	.	TRBV2
ASSLQGRGNIQY	.	TRBV6-2/TRBV6-3
ASSYSRRDSSNQPQH	.	TRBV6-5
ASSYQGKDGYT	.	TRBV6-2/TRBV6-3
ASSQEGTGGYNEQF	.	TRBV4-3
ASSTQGDLSEAF	.	TRBV19
ASSLDGTGMVEQY	many	TRBV12-3/TRBV12-4